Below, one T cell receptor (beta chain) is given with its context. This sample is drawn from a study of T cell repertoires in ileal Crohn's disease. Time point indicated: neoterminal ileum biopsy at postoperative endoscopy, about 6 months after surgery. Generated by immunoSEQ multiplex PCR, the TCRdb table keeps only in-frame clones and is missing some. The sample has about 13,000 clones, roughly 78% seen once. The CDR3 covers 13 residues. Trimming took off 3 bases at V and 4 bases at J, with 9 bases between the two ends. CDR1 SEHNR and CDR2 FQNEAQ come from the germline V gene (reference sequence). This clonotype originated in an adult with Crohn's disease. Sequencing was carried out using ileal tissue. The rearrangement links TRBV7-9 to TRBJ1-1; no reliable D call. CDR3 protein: CASSFTGTTEAFF. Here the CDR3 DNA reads TGTGCCAGCAGCTTTACGGGAACCACTGAAGCTTTCTTT.